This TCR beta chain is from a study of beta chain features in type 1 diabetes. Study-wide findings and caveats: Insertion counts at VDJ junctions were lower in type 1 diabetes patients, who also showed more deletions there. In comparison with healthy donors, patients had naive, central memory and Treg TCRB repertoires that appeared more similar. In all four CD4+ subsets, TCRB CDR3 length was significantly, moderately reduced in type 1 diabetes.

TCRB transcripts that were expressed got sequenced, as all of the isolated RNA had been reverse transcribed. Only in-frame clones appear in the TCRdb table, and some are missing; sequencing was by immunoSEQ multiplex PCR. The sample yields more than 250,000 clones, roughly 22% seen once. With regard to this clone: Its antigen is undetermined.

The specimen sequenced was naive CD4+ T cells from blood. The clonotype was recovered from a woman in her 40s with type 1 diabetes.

The CDR3 protein is CASSLGVPADTGELFF. CDR3 coding DNA: TGCGCCAGCAGCTTAGGCGTCCCTGCGGACACCGGGGAGCTGTTTTTT. This sequence joins TRBV5-1 and TRBJ2-2; D call uncertain. Trimming cost V 2 bases and J 3 bases, with 14 bases left between them. This CDR3 region has 16 residues. Germline CDR1 reads SGHRS; CDR2 reads YFSETQ.